The T cell receptor beta chain described here comes from a study of regulatory T cells in long-lasting Graves disease. CDR3 length: 11 residues. Between the trimmed V and J ends, which lost 5 bases and 2 bases, there was a span of 4 bases. Germline CDR1 reads SEHNR; CDR2 reads FQNEAQ (reference sequence). Time point described: newly diagnosed GD, antithyroid drugs for less than 3 months. Researchers made the TCR library from RNA that was extracted from PBMCs. It was an endocrinology department in Xi'an, China, that provided the patients. The table lists this clonotype with many counts. Arm-PCR of CDR3 regions and iRepertoire HTBI primers were the basis on which TCR beta libraries were built. TCRdb processed the multiplex PCR reads anew with MiXCR; each CDR3 protein has one entry. The top ten clones hold roughly a tenth of a sample with about 540,000 distinct CDR3 sequences, approximately 13% of them seen once.

This sample also appeared in a second study, on T cells in Graves' hyperthyroidism and ophthalmopathy.

This TCR came from a man in his thirties or forties with Graves disease. The chain is built from TRBV7-9 and TRBJ2-7; D remains unclear. Sequences were derived from peripheral blood mononuclear cells (PBMCs), sampled at new diagnosis, from a patient treated with antithyroid drugs. The CDR3 region has the DNA TGTGCCAGCAGCATTACCTACGAGCAGTACTTC. Translating it yields CASSITYEQYF.